This TCR beta chain was sequenced during a study of identical twins. V was pared by 2 bases and J by 3 bases, with 12 bases of the junction left unmatched. CDR3 length equals 17 residues. Germline V gene lookup returns CDR1 SNHLY and CDR2 FYNNEI. cDNA carried unique molecular identifiers, and a universal primer site was added by template switching. Each CDR3 protein gets one entry after TCRdb re-called the 5' RACE reads with MiXCR. The table shows 1.5 million to 2 million distinct CDR3 sequences, with around a third occurring only once. A remark on this clonotype: Its specificity is unknown.

Findings of the study overall: Findings depended on cross-sectional statistics rather than tracking the same donors. Out-of-frame sharing of TCR alpha in monozygotic twins was underestimated by models.

The TCR originated in a newborn girl in good health. The rearrangement uses TRBV2 and TRBJ1-2; 7 bases match TRBD1. Sample: cord blood. CDR3 sequence reads: CASSELGPRQGDYGYTF. In DNA form, the CDR3 reads TGTGCCAGCAGTGAATTGGGCCCACGACAGGGAGACTATGGCTACACCTTC. Full variable domain (outside the CDR3, taken from reference TRBV2 and TRBJ1-2): EPEVTQTPSHQVTQMGQEVILRCVPISNHLYFYWYRQILGQKVEFLVSFYNNEISEKSEIFDDQFSVERPDGSNFTLKIRSTKLEDSAMYFCASSELGPRQGDYGYTFGSGTRLTVV.